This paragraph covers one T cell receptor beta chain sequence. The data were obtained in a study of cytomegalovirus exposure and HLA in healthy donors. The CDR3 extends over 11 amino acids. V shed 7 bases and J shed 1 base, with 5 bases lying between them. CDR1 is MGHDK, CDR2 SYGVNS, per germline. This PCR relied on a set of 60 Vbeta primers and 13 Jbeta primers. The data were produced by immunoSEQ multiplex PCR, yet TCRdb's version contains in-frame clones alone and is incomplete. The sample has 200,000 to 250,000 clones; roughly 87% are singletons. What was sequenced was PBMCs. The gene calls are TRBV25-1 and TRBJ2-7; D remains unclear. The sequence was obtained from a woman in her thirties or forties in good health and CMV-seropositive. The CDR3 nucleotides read TGTGCCAGCACGAGATCCTACGAGCAGTACTTC. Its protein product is CASTRSYEQYF.